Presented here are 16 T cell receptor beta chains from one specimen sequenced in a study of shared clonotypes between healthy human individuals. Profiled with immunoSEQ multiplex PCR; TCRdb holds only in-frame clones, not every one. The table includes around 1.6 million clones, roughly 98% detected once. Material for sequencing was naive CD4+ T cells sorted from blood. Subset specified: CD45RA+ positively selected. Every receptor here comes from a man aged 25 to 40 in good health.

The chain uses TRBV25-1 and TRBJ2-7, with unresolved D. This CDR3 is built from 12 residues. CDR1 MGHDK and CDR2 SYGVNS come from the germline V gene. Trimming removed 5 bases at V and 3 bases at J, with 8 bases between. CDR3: CASSNSYYEQYF. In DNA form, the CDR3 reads TGTGCCAGCAGTAACAGCTACTACGAGCAGTACTTC.

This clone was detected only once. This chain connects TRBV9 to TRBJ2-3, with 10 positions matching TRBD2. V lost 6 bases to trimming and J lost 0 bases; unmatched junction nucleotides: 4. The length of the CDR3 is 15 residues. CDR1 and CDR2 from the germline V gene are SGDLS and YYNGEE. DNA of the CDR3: TGTGCCAGCACTTCGACTAGCGGGAGCACAGATACGCAGTATTTT. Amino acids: CASTSTSGSTDTQYF.

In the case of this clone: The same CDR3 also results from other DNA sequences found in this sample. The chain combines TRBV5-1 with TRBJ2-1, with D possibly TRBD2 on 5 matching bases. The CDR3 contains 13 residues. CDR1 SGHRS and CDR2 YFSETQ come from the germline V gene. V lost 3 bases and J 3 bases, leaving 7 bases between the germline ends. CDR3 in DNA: TGCGCCAGCAGCTCGGGAAACTACAATGAGCAGTTCTTC. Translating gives CASSSGNYNEQFF.

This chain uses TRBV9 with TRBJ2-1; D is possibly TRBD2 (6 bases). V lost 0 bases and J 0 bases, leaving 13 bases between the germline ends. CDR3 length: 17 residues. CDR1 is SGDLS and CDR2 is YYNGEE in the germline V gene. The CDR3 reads CASSVELGRGSYNEQFF. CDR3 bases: TGTGCCAGCAGCGTAGAATTGGGGCGGGGCTCCTACAATGAGCAGTTCTTC.

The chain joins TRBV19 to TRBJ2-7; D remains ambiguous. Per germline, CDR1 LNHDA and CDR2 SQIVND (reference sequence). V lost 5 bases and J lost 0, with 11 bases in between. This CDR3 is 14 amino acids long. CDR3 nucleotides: TGTGCCAGTAGTGCCCGGATTTTCTCCTACGAGCAGTACTTC. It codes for CASSARIFSYEQYF.

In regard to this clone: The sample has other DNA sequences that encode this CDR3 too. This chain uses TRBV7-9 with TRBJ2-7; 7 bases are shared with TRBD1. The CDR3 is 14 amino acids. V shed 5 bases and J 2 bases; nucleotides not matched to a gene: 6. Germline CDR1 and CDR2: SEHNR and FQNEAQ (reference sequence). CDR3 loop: CASSPRDRAYEQYF. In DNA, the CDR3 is TGTGCCAGCAGCCCCCGGGACAGAGCCTACGAGCAGTACTTC.

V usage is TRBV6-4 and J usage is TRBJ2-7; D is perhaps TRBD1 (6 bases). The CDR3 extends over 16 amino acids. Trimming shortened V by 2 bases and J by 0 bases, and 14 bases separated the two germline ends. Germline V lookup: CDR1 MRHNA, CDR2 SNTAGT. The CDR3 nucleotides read TGTGCCAGCAGTGACCCCGGACAGACGACCTCCTACGAGCAGTACTTC. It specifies CASSDPGQTTSYEQYF.

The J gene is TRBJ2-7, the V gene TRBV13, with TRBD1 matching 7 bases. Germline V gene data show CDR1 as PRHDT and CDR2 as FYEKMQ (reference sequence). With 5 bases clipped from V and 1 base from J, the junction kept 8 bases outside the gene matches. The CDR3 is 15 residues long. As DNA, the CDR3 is TGTGCCAGCAGCCGACGTAGACAGGGATCCTACGAGCAGTACTTC. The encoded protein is CASSRRRQGSYEQYF.

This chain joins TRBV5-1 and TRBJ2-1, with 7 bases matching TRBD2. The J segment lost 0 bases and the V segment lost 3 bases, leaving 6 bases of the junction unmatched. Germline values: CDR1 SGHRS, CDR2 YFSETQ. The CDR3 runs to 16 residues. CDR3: CASSSMLAGSYNEQFF. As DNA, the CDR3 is TGCGCCAGCAGCTCGATGTTAGCGGGCTCCTACAATGAGCAGTTCTTC.

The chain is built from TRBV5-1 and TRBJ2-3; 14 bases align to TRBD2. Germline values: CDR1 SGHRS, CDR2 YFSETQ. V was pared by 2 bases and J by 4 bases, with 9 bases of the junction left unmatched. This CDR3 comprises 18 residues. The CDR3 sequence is CASSFQGTSGSLADTQYF. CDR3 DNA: TGCGCCAGCAGCTTCCAAGGGACTAGCGGGAGTCTAGCAGATACGCAGTATTTT.

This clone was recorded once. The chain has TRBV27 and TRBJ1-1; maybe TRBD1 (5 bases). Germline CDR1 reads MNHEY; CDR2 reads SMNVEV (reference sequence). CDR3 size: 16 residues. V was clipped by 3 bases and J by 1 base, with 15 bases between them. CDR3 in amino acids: CASSLGPQVGNTEAFF. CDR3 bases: TGTGCCAGCAGTTTGGGGCCTCAGGTCGGGAACACTGAAGCTTTCTTT.

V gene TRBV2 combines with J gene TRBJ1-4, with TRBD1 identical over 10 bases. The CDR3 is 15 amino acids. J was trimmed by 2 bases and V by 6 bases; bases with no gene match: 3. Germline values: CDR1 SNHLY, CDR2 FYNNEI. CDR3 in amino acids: CASRDRGGTNEKLFF. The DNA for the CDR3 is TGTGCCAGCAGGGACAGGGGGGGGACTAATGAAAAACTGTTTTTT.

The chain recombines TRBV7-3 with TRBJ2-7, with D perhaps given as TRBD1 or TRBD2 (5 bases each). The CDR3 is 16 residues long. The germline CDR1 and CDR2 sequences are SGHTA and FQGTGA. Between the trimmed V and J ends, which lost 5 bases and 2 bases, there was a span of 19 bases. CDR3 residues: CASSRREGDPPYEQYF. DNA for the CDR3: TGTGCCAGCAGCCGAAGGGAAGGGGACCCTCCCTACGAGCAGTACTTC.

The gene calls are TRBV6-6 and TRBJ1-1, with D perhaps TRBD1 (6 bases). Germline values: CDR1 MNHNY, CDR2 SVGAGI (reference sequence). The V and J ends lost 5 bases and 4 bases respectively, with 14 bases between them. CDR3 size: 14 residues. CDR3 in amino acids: CASSVGGRGTEAFF. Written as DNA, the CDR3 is TGTGCCAGCAGTGTCGGGGGGCGAGGCACTGAAGCTTTCTTT.

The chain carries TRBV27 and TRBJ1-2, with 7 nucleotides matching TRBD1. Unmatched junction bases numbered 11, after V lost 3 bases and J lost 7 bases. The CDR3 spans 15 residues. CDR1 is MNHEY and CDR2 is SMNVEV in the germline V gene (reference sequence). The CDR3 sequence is CASSFLPGQLFGYTF. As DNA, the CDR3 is TGTGCCAGCAGTTTTCTCCCGGGACAGCTTTTTGGCTACACCTTC.

The DNA of the CDR3 is TGCGCCAGCAGCAGGGCGGGGGGGCAAGGCACAGATACGCAGTATTTT. It codes for CASSRAGGQGTDTQYF. This chain connects TRBV5-1 to TRBJ2-3, with 9 bases matching TRBD2. Germline CDR1 reads SGHRS; CDR2 reads YFSETQ. This CDR3 is built from 16 residues. V lost 4 bases and J lost 1; bases outside the gene matches: 7. Full variable domain (outside the CDR3, taken from reference TRBV5-1 and TRBJ2-3): KAGVTQTPRYLIKTRGQQVTLSCSPISGHRSVSWYQQTPGQGLQFLFEYFSETQRNKGNFPGRFSGRQFSNSRSEMNVSTLELGDSALYLCASSRAGGQGTDTQYFGPGTRLTVL.